This T cell receptor (beta chain) was recovered during a study of beta chain features in type 1 diabetes. Sampling consisted of one heparinised blood draw per donor, averaging about 116 mL. Sequencing targeted expressed TCRB transcripts, as all isolated RNA had been reverse transcribed. Libraries were prepared by immunoSEQ multiplex PCR; TCRdb keeps only in-frame clonotypes and omits some of them. The data show 140,000 to 150,000 clones, around 51% seen once. This clone has a handful of counts. Its antigen remains unidentified. Looked up from germline, CDR1 is LGHNA and CDR2 is YSLEER. Trimming took 0 bases from V and 2 from J, leaving 5 bases between them. The CDR3 contains 13 residues. Overall study findings and caveats: Patients' naive, central memory and regulatory TCRB repertoires appeared more alike than those of healthy donors. Insertion counts at VDJ junctions were lower in type 1 diabetes patients, who also showed more deletions there.

Source material: Tregs from blood. V usage is TRBV4-3 and J usage is TRBJ2-7; no firm D call. The receptor's source is a man aged 18 to 35 in good health. DNA for the CDR3: TGCGCCAGCAGCCAAGATCTACCCTACGAGCAGTACTTC. Its translation: CASSQDLPYEQYF.